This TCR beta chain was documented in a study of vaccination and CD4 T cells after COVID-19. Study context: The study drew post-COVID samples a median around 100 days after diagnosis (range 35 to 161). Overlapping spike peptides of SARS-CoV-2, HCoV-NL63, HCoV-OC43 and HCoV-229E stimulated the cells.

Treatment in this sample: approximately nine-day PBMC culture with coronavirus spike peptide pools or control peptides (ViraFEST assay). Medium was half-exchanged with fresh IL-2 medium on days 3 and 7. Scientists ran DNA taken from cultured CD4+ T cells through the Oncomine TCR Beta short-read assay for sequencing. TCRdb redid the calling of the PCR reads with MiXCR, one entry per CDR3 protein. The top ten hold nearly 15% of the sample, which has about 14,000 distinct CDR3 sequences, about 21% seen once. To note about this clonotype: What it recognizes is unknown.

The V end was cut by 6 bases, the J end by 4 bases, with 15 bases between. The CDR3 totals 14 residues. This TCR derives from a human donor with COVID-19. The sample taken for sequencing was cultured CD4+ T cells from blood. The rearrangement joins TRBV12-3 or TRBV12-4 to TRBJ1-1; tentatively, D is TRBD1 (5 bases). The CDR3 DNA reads TGTGCCAGCAGACCACCTGGGGGGGGCACTGAAGCTTTCTTT. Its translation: CASRPPGGGTEAFF.